This TCR beta chain derives from a study of shared clonotypes between healthy human individuals. A single count supports this clone. The germline gives CDR1 MDHEN, CDR2 SYDVKM. There are 20 residues in the CDR3. V lost 5 bases, J lost 1 base, and 17 bases stayed unmatched. Deep-level assay runs were performed. As originally analysed: With immunoSEQ giving junction-only sequences and no quality scores, filtering differed. Sequenced by immunoSEQ multiplex PCR; TCRdb stores in-frame clones only, minus some. Clone size and V and J calls were adopted from that table, with D and trimming inferred from the DNA. The table includes more than 400,000 clones, around four fifths detected once. HIV-negative, healthy adults without recent acute infections or vaccinations were the donors.

Specimen: PBMCs. The clonotype was recovered from a woman in her thirties or forties in good health. Some clones in this sample may be carry-over from other donors' samples. V gene TRBV28 combines with J gene TRBJ2-1, with 10 bases identical to TRBD2. CDR3 DNA sequence: TGTGCCAGCAGTACGCGGTCCGGGACTAGCGCGCCAAAATCCTACAATGAGCAGTTCTTC. It yields the protein CASSTRSGTSAPKSYNEQFF.